This TCR beta chain was recovered during a study of blood T cell repertoires in COVID-19. Study in general: Whether acute or convalescent, the COVID-19 samples came from the United States, Italy and Spain. Nucleic acid was either cDNA or gDNA, and it came from T cells, B-cell-depleted T cells, or PBMCs.

Sequenced by immunoSEQ multiplex PCR; TCRdb stores in-frame clones only, minus some. This sample has some 130,000 clones, with 90% found just once. CDR1 is LGHNA and CDR2 is YNFKEQ in the germline V gene. V was trimmed by 2 bases and J by 1 base, leaving 17 bases between them. There are 18 residues in the CDR3. The receptor was derived from a man between 45 and 60 years old with active COVID-19. This chain joins TRBV4-2 and TRBJ1-4; weak D call: TRBD1 (5 bases). The sequenced sample was peripheral blood. In DNA, the CDR3 is TGTGCCAGCAGCCAAACTGGGGCAAAAAAGGGAACTAATGAAAAACTGTTTTTT. Encoded protein: CASSQTGAKKGTNEKLFF.